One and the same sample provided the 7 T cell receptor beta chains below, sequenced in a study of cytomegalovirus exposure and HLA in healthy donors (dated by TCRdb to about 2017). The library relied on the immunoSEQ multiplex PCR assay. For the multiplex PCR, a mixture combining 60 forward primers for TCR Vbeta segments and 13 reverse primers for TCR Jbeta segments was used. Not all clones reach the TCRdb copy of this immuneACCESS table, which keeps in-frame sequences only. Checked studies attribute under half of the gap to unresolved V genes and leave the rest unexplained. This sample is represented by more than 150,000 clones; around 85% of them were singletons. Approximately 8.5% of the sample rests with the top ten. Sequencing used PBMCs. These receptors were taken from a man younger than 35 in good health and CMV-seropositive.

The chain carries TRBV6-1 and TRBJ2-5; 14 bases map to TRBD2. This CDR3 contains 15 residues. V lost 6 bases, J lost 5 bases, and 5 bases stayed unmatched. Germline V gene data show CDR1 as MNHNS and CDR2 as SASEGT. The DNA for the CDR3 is TGTGCCAGCAGCTCGACTAGCGGGGGGGTTGAGACCCAGTACTTC. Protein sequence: CASSSTSGGVETQYF.

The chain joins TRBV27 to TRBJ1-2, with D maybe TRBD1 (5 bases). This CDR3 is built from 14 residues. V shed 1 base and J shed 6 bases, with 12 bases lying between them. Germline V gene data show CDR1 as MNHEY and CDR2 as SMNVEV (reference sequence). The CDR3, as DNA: TGTGCCAGCAGTTTATGGGGGGGACGCGATGGCTACACCTTC. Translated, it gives CASSLWGGRDGYTF.

CDR3 DNA: TGTGCCAGCAGCCCAGGGACAGGGTTGCATTTT. This codes for CASSPGTGLHF. The chain couples TRBV7-9 to TRBJ1-5, with 9 bases aligning to TRBD1. Losses at the gene ends were 5 bases for V and 15 bases for J; bases not matched to a gene: 5. The V gene's germline CDR1 is SEHNR and CDR2 FQNEAQ (reference sequence). CDR3 length equals 11 residues.

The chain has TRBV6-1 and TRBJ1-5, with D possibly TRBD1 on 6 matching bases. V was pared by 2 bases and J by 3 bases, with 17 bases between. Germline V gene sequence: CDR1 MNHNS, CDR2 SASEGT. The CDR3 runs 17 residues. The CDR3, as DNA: TGTGCCAGCAGTGAACCGCCCGACAGGAGGCCCAATCAGCCCCAGCATTTT. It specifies CASSEPPDRRPNQPQHF.

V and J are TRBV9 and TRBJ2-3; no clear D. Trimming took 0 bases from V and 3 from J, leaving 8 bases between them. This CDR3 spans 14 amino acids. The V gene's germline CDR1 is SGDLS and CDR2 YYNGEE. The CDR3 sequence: CASSVDVRTDTQYF. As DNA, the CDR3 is TGTGCCAGCAGCGTAGACGTGCGGACAGATACGCAGTATTTT.

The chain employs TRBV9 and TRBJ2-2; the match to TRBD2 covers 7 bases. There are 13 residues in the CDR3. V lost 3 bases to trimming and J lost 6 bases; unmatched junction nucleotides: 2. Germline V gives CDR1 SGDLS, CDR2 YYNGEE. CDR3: CASSAGGSGELFF. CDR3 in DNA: TGTGCCAGCAGCGCGGGGGGATCCGGGGAGCTGTTTTTT.

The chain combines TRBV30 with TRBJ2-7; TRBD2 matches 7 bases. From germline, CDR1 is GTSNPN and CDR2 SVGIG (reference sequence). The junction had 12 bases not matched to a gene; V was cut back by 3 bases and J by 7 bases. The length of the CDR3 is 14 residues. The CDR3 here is CAWRESGAPDEQYF. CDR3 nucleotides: TGTGCCTGGAGGGAAAGCGGGGCCCCCGATGAGCAGTACTTC.